The present T cell receptor beta chain was sequenced within a study of blood T cell repertoires in COVID-19. Study-wide background: Sites in the United States, Italy and Spain provided acute and convalescent COVID-19 samples. PBMCs, B-cell-depleted T cells, or T cells provided the cDNA or gDNA that made up the material.

Turning to this clone: Relative to the germline gene, one junction end is altered; a read error may explain this.

The CDR3 loop spans 15 amino acids. From germline, CDR1 is MDHEN and CDR2 SYDVKM. In the authors' methods: Cell counts per sample came from amplifying reference gene primers. Libraries were prepared by immunoSEQ multiplex PCR; TCRdb keeps only in-frame clonotypes and omits some of them. The V and J calls and clone size come from that table; D and trimming were worked out from the DNA. The table has 150,000 to 200,000 clones, about four fifths seen once. The chain is built from TRBV28 and TRBJ2-1, with D tentatively TRBD2 (7 bases). Sequenced sample: peripheral blood. The receptor was derived from a man in his fifties or sixties with active or convalescent COVID-19. CDR3 in amino acids: CASGLSGGPSNEQFF. The CDR3 DNA reads TGTGCCAGCGGTTTATCCGGGGGGCCTTCTAATGAGCAGTTCTTC.